This T cell receptor beta chain is drawn from a study of OX40 agonist ivuxolimab in advanced cancers. Study-wide background: Therapy given before enrollment (anti-PD-1, anti-PD-L1 or anti-CTLA-4) was allowed, and around 41% had some. Study outcomes and limitations: More expanded clones were seen, on average, in CD8+ T cells than in CD4+.

About this clone itself: The antigen remains unidentified.

Produced via immunoSEQ multiplex PCR; TCRdb's table is partial and in-frame only. The sample has around 74,000 clones; roughly 85% are singletons. CDR1 is LNHDA, CDR2 SQIVND, per germline (reference sequence). The CDR3 runs to 16 residues. The junction had 6 bases not matched to a gene; V was cut back by 7 bases and J by 2 bases. The clonotype was recovered from an adult with an advanced solid tumor such as melanoma, head and neck, liver or kidney cancer. The starting material was CD4+ or CD8+ T cells sorted from blood, obtained in a trial of the OX40 agonist ivuxolimab. This chain links TRBV19 with TRBJ1-6; 9 positions match TRBD1. The CDR3 DNA follows: TGTGCCAGTACTTTACAGGGGGCCGCCTATAATTCACCCCTCCACTTT. This gives the protein CASTLQGAAYNSPLHF.